This TCR beta chain was recovered during a study of T-cell memory formation after mild COVID-19. For the study at large: Among the donors, TCR clusters were largely specific to each donor.

Regarding the study as a whole: For contracting clones, CD4+ ones sat mainly in CM and EM, CD8+ in EMRA. Memory from before infection featured some responding clones, which suggests cross-reactive memory joined.

This clonotype was picked up a small number of times. Its specificity is not known. TCRdb analysed the 5' RACE reads with MiXCR anew, one entry per CDR3 protein. The table includes under 700,000 distinct CDR3 sequences, 20% detected once. CDR1 and CDR2 from the germline V gene are MNHEY and SVGAGI. V was clipped by 6 bases and J by 5 bases, with 19 bases between them. The CDR3 runs 15 residues. The sample consisted of PBMCs or a T cell subset sorted from them (not recorded which). This TCR came from an adult woman who had mild COVID-19 (a few samples of this study predate the infection). Cell type and time point are not known. The chain joins TRBV6-5 to TRBJ1-2, with TRBD1 as a possible D gene (6 bases). CDR3 amino acids: CASRPTQGRRYGYTF. The CDR3, as DNA: TGTGCCAGCAGGCCTACTCAGGGGAGGAGGTATGGCTACACCTTC.